This T cell receptor (beta chain) appears in the sequencing data of a study of vaccination and CD4 T cells after COVID-19. Treatment reported: approximately nine-day PBMC culture with coronavirus spike peptide pools or control peptides (ViraFEST assay). Following expansion of antigen-specific T cells with peptide pools, ViraFEST then sequenced TCRs. Trimming removed 1 base at V and 7 bases at J, with 6 bases between. CDR1 and CDR2 from the germline V gene are SGHTS and YDEGEE. The CDR3 loop spans 12 amino acids. The Oncomine TCR Beta short-read assay was applied to DNA of cultured CD4+ T cells. Using its own MiXCR run on the PCR reads, TCRdb lists one record per CDR3 protein. The sample records 10,000 or so distinct CDR3 sequences, 66% being singletons. To note about this clonotype: Its antigen remains unknown.

The sequencing sample was made of CD4+ T cells from blood, cultured in vitro. This sequence was found in a human donor who had recovered from COVID-19. The chain has TRBV5-8 and TRBJ1-5; no definite D call. This chain's CDR3 is CASSLFKQPQHF. The CDR3 nucleotides are TGTGCCAGCAGCTTGTTTAAACAGCCCCAGCATTTT.